This is a list of T cell receptor beta chains from one sample in a study of blood T cell repertoires in COVID-19. Libraries were prepared by immunoSEQ multiplex PCR; TCRdb keeps only in-frame clonotypes and omits some of them. This sample has 250,000 to 350,000 clones; roughly 85% occur once, and the top ten carry under 7%. The sequencing input was PBMCs or T cells enriched from blood (not recorded which). Receptors originate from a woman aged 40 to 49 who had recovered from COVID-19. CDR3s include the opening cysteine and the closing phenylalanine or tryptophan. Fields, in order: CDR3 DNA, CDR3 protein, clone size, CDR3 length, J gene, V gene, D gene. The D gene is left open where the match is weak. The size of a clone is reported for some rows only, either as once, few or many, or as a class for expanded clones.

cdr3_nt: TGTGCCAGCAGTTTTTTGCCGGGATCCTACAATGAGCAGTTCTTC
cdr3_aa: CASSFLPGSYNEQFF
clone_size: .
cdr3_length: 15
j_call: TRBJ2-1
v_call: TRBV28
d_call: .

cdr3_nt: TGTGCCAGCAGCTTAGGGACAATCCAAGAGACCCAGTACTTC
cdr3_aa: CASSLGTIQETQYF
clone_size: .
cdr3_length: 14
j_call: TRBJ2-5
v_call: TRBV7-9
d_call: .

cdr3_nt: TGTGCCAGCAGCTTAGAGAGCGGGAGATCCACAGATACGCAGTATTTT
cdr3_aa: CASSLESGRSTDTQYF
clone_size: .
cdr3_length: 16
j_call: TRBJ2-3
v_call: TRBV7-2
d_call: TRBD2

cdr3_nt: TGCGCCAGCAGCTTGGCCGGGAGCGGCTCTGTCAATGAGCAGTTCTTC
cdr3_aa: CASSLAGSGSVNEQFF
clone_size: .
cdr3_length: 16
j_call: TRBJ2-1
v_call: TRBV5-1
d_call: .

cdr3_nt: TGTGCCAGCAGCCCACAGGGGGCAAACTACAATGAGCAGTTCTTC
cdr3_aa: CASSPQGANYNEQFF
clone_size: .
cdr3_length: 15
j_call: TRBJ2-1
v_call: TRBV7-3
d_call: TRBD1

cdr3_nt: TGCAGCGTTGCTTCCAGCGGGAGATTCGGGGAGCTGTTTTTT
cdr3_aa: CSVASSGRFGELFF
clone_size: once
cdr3_length: 14
j_call: TRBJ2-2
v_call: TRBV29-1
d_call: TRBD2

cdr3_nt: TGTGCCAGCAGCCCTAGGGACAGGAGGTACACTGAAGCTTTCTTT
cdr3_aa: CASSPRDRRYTEAFF
clone_size: .
cdr3_length: 15
j_call: TRBJ1-1
v_call: TRBV3-1/TRBV3-2
d_call: TRBD1

cdr3_nt: TGTGCCAGCAGCCAAGGCCGGGGGAGCTCCTACGAGCAGTACTTC
cdr3_aa: CASSQGRGSSYEQYF
clone_size: .
cdr3_length: 15
j_call: TRBJ2-7
v_call: TRBV7-9
d_call: .

cdr3_nt: TGTGCCAGCAGCCCCCAAGCGGGGCAATCCTACGAGCAGTACTTC
cdr3_aa: CASSPQAGQSYEQYF
clone_size: few
cdr3_length: 15
j_call: TRBJ2-7
v_call: TRBV7-2
d_call: TRBD2

cdr3_nt: TGTGCCAGCAGCTTAGTCCCCAGCGGGGTAGACCCGCATGAGCAGTTCTTC
cdr3_aa: CASSLVPSGVDPHEQFF
clone_size: .
cdr3_length: 17
j_call: TRBJ2-1
v_call: TRBV7-9
d_call: TRBD2

cdr3_nt: TGCGCCAGCAGCCCGGGGACTAGCGAAGAGACCCAGTACTTC
cdr3_aa: CASSPGTSEETQYF
clone_size: .
cdr3_length: 14
j_call: TRBJ2-5
v_call: TRBV5-1
d_call: TRBD2

cdr3_nt: TGTGCCAGCAGCTTACAGGGGCTCTACTACGAGCAGTACTTC
cdr3_aa: CASSLQGLYYEQYF
clone_size: few
cdr3_length: 14
j_call: TRBJ2-7
v_call: TRBV5-6
d_call: TRBD1

cdr3_nt: TGTGCCAGCAGTTCTAAACAGGGACATCAGCCCCAGCATTTT
cdr3_aa: CASSSKQGHQPQHF
clone_size: .
cdr3_length: 14
j_call: TRBJ1-5
v_call: TRBV6-5
d_call: .

cdr3_nt: TGTGCCTGCCCCGACCACAGGGGGCTTCGCTATGGCTACACCTTC
cdr3_aa: CACPDHRGLRYGYTF
clone_size: .
cdr3_length: 15
j_call: TRBJ1-2
v_call: TRBV30
d_call: TRBD1

cdr3_nt: TGTGCCAGCAGTCTCACGACAGGCCATTCACCCCTCCACTTT
cdr3_aa: CASSLTTGHSPLHF
clone_size: .
cdr3_length: 14
j_call: TRBJ1-6
v_call: TRBV6-5
d_call: .

cdr3_nt: TGTGCCAGCAGCCAAGGGACCCAGGGGGCGTATGGAAACACCATATATTTT
cdr3_aa: CASSQGTQGAYGNTIYF
clone_size: .
cdr3_length: 17
j_call: TRBJ1-3
v_call: TRBV3-1/TRBV3-2
d_call: TRBD1

cdr3_nt: TGTGCCAGCAGATTCATGAACACTGAAGCTTTCTTT
cdr3_aa: CASRFMNTEAFF
clone_size: .
cdr3_length: 12
j_call: TRBJ1-1
v_call: TRBV2
d_call: .

cdr3_nt: TGTGCCAGCAGTGAAGGGACAGTTAGCAATCAGCCCCAGCATTTT
cdr3_aa: CASSEGTVSNQPQHF
clone_size: .
cdr3_length: 15
j_call: TRBJ1-5
v_call: TRBV2
d_call: .

cdr3_nt: TGTGCCAGCCGTAGCGGGCCTAGCACAGATACGCAGTATTTT
cdr3_aa: CASRSGPSTDTQYF
clone_size: .
cdr3_length: 14
j_call: TRBJ2-3
v_call: TRBV2
d_call: TRBD2

cdr3_nt: TGTGCCAGCAGTTTAGCCACTTATCAGCCCCAGCATTTT
cdr3_aa: CASSLATYQPQHF
clone_size: .
cdr3_length: 13
j_call: TRBJ1-5
v_call: TRBV12-3/TRBV12-4
d_call: .

cdr3_nt: TGCGCCAGCAGCTTGTCGGTGGGAGGTTCCGGGGAGCTGTTTTTT
cdr3_aa: CASSLSVGGSGELFF
clone_size: few
cdr3_length: 15
j_call: TRBJ2-2
v_call: TRBV5-1
d_call: .

cdr3_nt: TGTGCCAGCAGTTTAACCGGGTACGAGCAGTTCTTC
cdr3_aa: CASSLTGYEQFF
clone_size: .
cdr3_length: 12
j_call: TRBJ2-1
v_call: TRBV28
d_call: .

cdr3_nt: TGCGCCAGCAGCCAAGGATTCGGGGGGGAGACCCAGTACTTC
cdr3_aa: CASSQGFGGETQYF
clone_size: .
cdr3_length: 14
j_call: TRBJ2-5
v_call: TRBV4-1
d_call: TRBD2

cdr3_nt: TGTGCCAGCAGCGTTCCCCTTGGGGGCTTCACAGATACGCAGTATTTT
cdr3_aa: CASSVPLGGFTDTQYF
clone_size: .
cdr3_length: 16
j_call: TRBJ2-3
v_call: TRBV9
d_call: .

cdr3_nt: TGTGCCAGCAGCTTGGTTAGTATCAATGAGCAGTTCTTC
cdr3_aa: CASSLVSINEQFF
clone_size: .
cdr3_length: 13
j_call: TRBJ2-1
v_call: TRBV5-8
d_call: .

cdr3_nt: TGTGCCACCAGTGATTGGGACAGCCAGAATAATTCACCCCTCCACTTT
cdr3_aa: CATSDWDSQNNSPLHF
clone_size: .
cdr3_length: 16
j_call: TRBJ1-6
v_call: TRBV24-1
d_call: TRBD1

cdr3_nt: TGTGCCAGCAGCTTAGAACAGTTGAGCTCTGGAAACACCATATATTTT
cdr3_aa: CASSLEQLSSGNTIYF
clone_size: .
cdr3_length: 16
j_call: TRBJ1-3
v_call: TRBV7-2
d_call: .

cdr3_nt: TGTGCCAGCAGTTTGGGACACAGCAATCAGCCCCAGCATTTT
cdr3_aa: CASSLGHSNQPQHF
clone_size: .
cdr3_length: 14
j_call: TRBJ1-5
v_call: TRBV28
d_call: .

cdr3_nt: TGTGCCAGCAGCCTTTCACCAGGCCCTGGAAACACCATATATTTT
cdr3_aa: CASSLSPGPGNTIYF
clone_size: .
cdr3_length: 15
j_call: TRBJ1-3
v_call: TRBV7-9
d_call: .

cdr3_nt: TGTGCCAGCAGTGACCCCGCTATACAGGGCAATCAGCCCCAGCATTTT
cdr3_aa: CASSDPAIQGNQPQHF
clone_size: .
cdr3_length: 16
j_call: TRBJ1-5
v_call: TRBV2
d_call: .

cdr3_nt: TGTGCCATCAGTACCGGGACTAGCGGGAGCTATGAGCAGTTCTTC
cdr3_aa: CAISTGTSGSYEQFF
clone_size: .
cdr3_length: 15
j_call: TRBJ2-1
v_call: TRBV10-3
d_call: TRBD2

cdr3_nt: TGTGCCAGCAGTGTCGCCGGGACAAGGAACACTGAAGCTTTCTTT
cdr3_aa: CASSVAGTRNTEAFF
clone_size: .
cdr3_length: 15
j_call: TRBJ1-1
v_call: TRBV28
d_call: .

cdr3_nt: TGTGCCAGAAGCGTTCCCGGGGCGCAGGGAGGTTTCTTT
cdr3_aa: CARSVPGAQGGFF
clone_size: .
cdr3_length: 13
j_call: TRBJ1-1
v_call: TRBV5-3
d_call: .

cdr3_nt: TGTGCCAGCACCTACTCCATGAACACTGAAGCTTTCTTT
cdr3_aa: CASTYSMNTEAFF
clone_size: once
cdr3_length: 13
j_call: TRBJ1-1
v_call: TRBV28
d_call: .

cdr3_nt: TGTGCCAGCAGTTGGACTAGCGGGAGGGGGGCCGGGGAGCTGTTTTTT
cdr3_aa: CASSWTSGRGAGELFF
clone_size: .
cdr3_length: 16
j_call: TRBJ2-2
v_call: TRBV28
d_call: TRBD2

cdr3_nt: TGTGCCACCAGTGATACTGACTCGACCGGGGAGCTGTTTTTT
cdr3_aa: CATSDTDSTGELFF
clone_size: .
cdr3_length: 14
j_call: TRBJ2-2
v_call: TRBV24-1
d_call: .

cdr3_nt: TGTGCCAGCTCACCCCTCCAGTTTAGCGCACAAGAGACCCAGTACTTC
cdr3_aa: CASSPLQFSAQETQYF
clone_size: few
cdr3_length: 16
j_call: TRBJ2-5
v_call: TRBV18
d_call: .

cdr3_nt: TGTGCCAGCAGCTCTTCCGGGACAGGGGGCTGGGAGACCCAGTACTTC
cdr3_aa: CASSSSGTGGWETQYF
clone_size: .
cdr3_length: 16
j_call: TRBJ2-5
v_call: TRBV5-4
d_call: TRBD1

cdr3_nt: TGCGCCAGCAGCTTGTCGGGCGGGGGACTACTCCAAGAGACCCAGTACTTC
cdr3_aa: CASSLSGGGLLQETQYF
clone_size: .
cdr3_length: 17
j_call: TRBJ2-5
v_call: TRBV5-1
d_call: TRBD2

cdr3_nt: TGTGCCAGCAGCGGGACTTCCTACGAGCAGTACTTC
cdr3_aa: CASSGTSYEQYF
clone_size: .
cdr3_length: 12
j_call: TRBJ2-7
v_call: TRBV9
d_call: .

cdr3_nt: TGTGCCACCATAGGGGCGGGAAACACCATATATTTT
cdr3_aa: CATIGAGNTIYF
clone_size: .
cdr3_length: 12
j_call: TRBJ1-3
v_call: TRBV6-5
d_call: .

cdr3_nt: TGTGCCAGCGGGGGGACAGGGGATACTCAGCCCCAGCATTTT
cdr3_aa: CASGGTGDTQPQHF
clone_size: .
cdr3_length: 14
j_call: TRBJ1-5
v_call: TRBV2
d_call: TRBD1

cdr3_nt: TGCGCCAGCAGCCAAGAAGGGGCGGTAGCGGGATACTCCTACAATGAGCAGTTCTTC
cdr3_aa: CASSQEGAVAGYSYNEQFF
clone_size: .
cdr3_length: 19
j_call: TRBJ2-1
v_call: TRBV4-3
d_call: TRBD2

cdr3_nt: TGTGCCACCAGCCCTGGCCTTATTAGCGGAAACAATGAGCAGTTCTTC
cdr3_aa: CATSPGLISGNNEQFF
clone_size: few
cdr3_length: 16
j_call: TRBJ2-1
v_call: TRBV15
d_call: .

cdr3_nt: TGTGCCAGCTCGCCGAGACTAGCGGTTCGGGATACGCAGTATTTT
cdr3_aa: CASSPRLAVRDTQYF
clone_size: .
cdr3_length: 15
j_call: TRBJ2-3
v_call: TRBV18
d_call: TRBD2

cdr3_nt: TGTGCCAGCAGCTTAAGCGGCAGTCAGAGCGCGCCCCAGCATTTT
cdr3_aa: CASSLSGSQSAPQHF
clone_size: .
cdr3_length: 15
j_call: TRBJ1-5
v_call: TRBV7-2
d_call: .

cdr3_nt: TGTGCCAGCAGTGAATCCCACAGGGTTTTAAGGCAGCCCCAGCATTTT
cdr3_aa: CASSESHRVLRQPQHF
clone_size: .
cdr3_length: 16
j_call: TRBJ1-5
v_call: TRBV25-1
d_call: .